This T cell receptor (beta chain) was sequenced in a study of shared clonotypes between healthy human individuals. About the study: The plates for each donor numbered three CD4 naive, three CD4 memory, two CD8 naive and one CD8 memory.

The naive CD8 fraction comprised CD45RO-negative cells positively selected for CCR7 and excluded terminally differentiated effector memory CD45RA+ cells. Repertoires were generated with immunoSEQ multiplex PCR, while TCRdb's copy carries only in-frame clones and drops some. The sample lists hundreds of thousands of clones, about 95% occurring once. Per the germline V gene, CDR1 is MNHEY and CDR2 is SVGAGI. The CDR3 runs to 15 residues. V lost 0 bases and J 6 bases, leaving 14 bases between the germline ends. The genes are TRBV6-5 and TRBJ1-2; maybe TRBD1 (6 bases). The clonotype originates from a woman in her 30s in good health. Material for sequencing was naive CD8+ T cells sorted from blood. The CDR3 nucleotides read TGTGCCAGCAGTTACTCCTTGACAGGTGTGGATGGCTACACCTTC. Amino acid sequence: CASSYSLTGVDGYTF.